A selection of T cell receptor beta chains follows, all from one sample in a study of cytomegalovirus exposure and HLA in healthy donors. Assay used: immunoSEQ multiplex PCR; TCRdb lists only in-frame clones, some missing. The table has some 130,000 clones, approximately 80% seen once. Sequencing was performed on PBMCs. The receptors stem from a man aged 25 to 45 in good health and CMV-seronegative. Both conserved end residues are part of each CDR3. Fields, in order: clone size, D gene, J gene, V gene, CDR3 DNA, CDR3 protein. D genes are given only for firm matches. A row's size may be missing; if present it is once, few, many or a size class.

- - TRBJ2-7 TRBV6-1 TGTGCCAGCACTCAGGGAGGCAGGTTCTCCTACGAGCAGTACTTC CASTQGGRFSYEQYF
once TRBD1 TRBJ1-5 TRBV7-9 TGTGCCAGCAGCTTAGGACAGGGAAATCAGCCCCAGCATTTT CASSLGQGNQPQHF
- TRBD1 TRBJ2-7 TRBV11-2 TGTGCCAGCAGCGCCCCGGGGACAGGGTTACTTGAGCAGTACTTC CASSAPGTGLLEQYF
- - TRBJ2-6 TRBV27 TGTGCCAGCAGTTTCAGGGCTGGGGCCAACGTCCTGACTTTC CASSFRAGANVLTF
- TRBD1 TRBJ1-1 TRBV27 TGTGCCAGCAGTTCCTTACAGGGGTGGAACACTGAAGCTTTCTTT CASSSLQGWNTEAFF
few - TRBJ1-3 TRBV18 TGTGCCAGCTCGGGACAAGGAAACACCATATATTTT CASSGQGNTIYF
- - TRBJ2-2 TRBV11-3 TGTGCCAGCAGCTTCGGCACGACAAACACCGGGGAGCTGTTTTTT CASSFGTTNTGELFF
few - TRBJ1-1 TRBV7-9 TGTGCCAGCAGTCTTATTTTGAACACTGAAGCTTTCTTT CASSLILNTEAFF
- - TRBJ1-6 TRBV27 TGTGCCAGCAGTTTAGGTGGCAGGGCCAATTCACCCCTCCACTTT CASSLGGRANSPLHF
- TRBD2 TRBJ2-7 TRBV27 TGTGCCAGCAGCTTCTTTAGCGGGAGAAAATACGAGCAGTACTTC CASSFFSGRKYEQYF
few - TRBJ1-2 TRBV6-1 TGTGCCAGCATGACATCTTCCTATGGCTACACCTTC CASMTSSYGYTF
- - TRBJ2-1 TRBV9 TGTGCCAGCAGCGTCTACACCGGGTTTAGCTCCTACAATGAGCAGTTCTTC CASSVYTGFSSYNEQFF
many - TRBJ2-6 TRBV4-3 TGCGCCAGCAGCCAAGATCCCTCGGGAGGGGCCAACGTCCTGACTTTC CASSQDPSGGANVLTF
few - TRBJ1-1 TRBV10-2 TGCGCCACCTCAGGGGAAGGGAACACTGAAGCTTTCTTT CATSGEGNTEAFF
- - TRBJ2-7 TRBV2 TGTGCCAGCAGCCGGACACCGGCCGGCGAGCAGTACTTC CASSRTPAGEQYF
once TRBD2 TRBJ2-1 TRBV9 TGTGCCAGCAGCCTCAGCGGGAGCTCCTACAATGAGCAGTTCTTC CASSLSGSSYNEQFF
- - TRBJ1-6 TRBV6-4 TGTGCCAGCAGCTCCTTAAGCTCACCCCTCCACTTT CASSSLSSPLHF
- TRBD1 TRBJ1-2 TRBV19 TGTGCCAGTAGGGAGGACAGGGGTGATCCGCATGGCTACACCTTC CASREDRGDPHGYTF
- TRBD2 TRBJ2-7 TRBV7-2 TGTGCCAGCAGCCCGGGACTAGCGGGAGGAGCCTACGAGCAGTACTTC CASSPGLAGGAYEQYF
- - TRBJ2-3 TRBV4-1 TGCGCCAGCAGCCAAGGGGGGACTCTATTACCGGATACGCAGTATTTT CASSQGGTLLPDTQYF
- TRBD2 TRBJ2-7 TRBV7-2 TGTGCCAGCAGCTTTCCCGGGAGGAAAACCTACGAGCAGTACTTC CASSFPGRKTYEQYF
- TRBD2 TRBJ2-1 TRBV15 TGTGCCACCAGCAGAGGACTAGCGGGAGCATACAATGAGCAGTTCTTC CATSRGLAGAYNEQFF
- - TRBJ2-7 TRBV2 TGTGCCAGCGCTCTATACGAGCAGTACTTC CASALYEQYF
- - TRBJ2-4 TRBV5-1 TGCGCCAGCAGCCCGGACCCCAGGGGAGCCAAAAACATTCAGTACTTC CASSPDPRGAKNIQYF
few - TRBJ1-1 TRBV5-1 TGCGCCAGCAGCTTGGGAGGCCGCGCAGCTTTCTTT CASSLGGRAAFF
- TRBD1 TRBJ1-2 TRBV19 TGTGCCAGCAATGACGAGGGCAGGGGGCTCTATGGCTACACCTTC CASNDEGRGLYGYTF
once TRBD1 TRBJ2-1 TRBV5-4 TGTGCCAGCAGCCCCCCGACAGGGACAACCTACAATGAGCAGTTCTTC CASSPPTGTTYNEQFF
- - TRBJ2-6 TRBV7-9 TGTTCCAGCAGCCTACGGGTCTCTGGGGCCAACGTCCTGACTTTC CSSSLRVSGANVLTF
- - TRBJ1-3 TRBV29-1 TGCAGCGTGGAGGGACGCTCTGGAAACACCATATATTTT CSVEGRSGNTIYF
- TRBD2 TRBJ2-7 TRBV10-1 TGCGCCAGCAGGAACCTGGGACTAGCGGGAGGATACGAGCAGTACTTC CASRNLGLAGGYEQYF
- TRBD1 TRBJ1-4 TRBV6-5 TGTGCCAGCAGACCAGGGGGTGCGACTAATGAAAAACTGTTTTTT CASRPGGATNEKLFF
- - TRBJ2-5 TRBV6-5 TGTGCCAGCAGTTACTCCGGCCGAGGATGGCAGTACTTC CASSYSGRGWQYF
once - TRBJ2-7 TRBV6-5 TGTGCCAGCAGGGGGGGGGCGGCCTCCTACGGGCAGTACTTC CASRGGAASYGQYF
- TRBD1 TRBJ1-2 TRBV28 TGTGCCATCCCCACCGGGACAGGGTTTTCCTATGGCTACACCTTC CAIPTGTGFSYGYTF
- TRBD1 TRBJ1-2 TRBV5-6 TGTGCCAGCAGCTTGAACAGGGGCCCCTTCGAGGCTAACTATGGCTACACCTTC CASSLNRGPFEANYGYTF
- TRBD1 TRBJ2-5 TRBV9 TGTGCCAGCAGCGTAGAGGGGGCCGGGACCCAGTACTTC CASSVEGAGTQYF
- TRBD1 TRBJ1-4 TRBV28 TGTGCCAGCAGGCTCAGGGGGACTAATGAAAAACTGTTTTTT CASRLRGTNEKLFF
- - TRBJ2-7 TRBV11-2 TGTGCCAGCAGCTTATCAGGGTCCTACGAGCAGTACTTC CASSLSGSYEQYF
few - TRBJ1-1 TRBV7-2 TGTGCCAGCAGCTTCTGGACACACACTGAAGCTTTCTTT CASSFWTHTEAFF
- TRBD1 TRBJ2-7 TRBV29-1 TGCAGCGTTGTCGTGGGTGGCAGGGGGTACGAGCAGTACTTC CSVVVGGRGYEQYF
- - TRBJ1-2 TRBV6-6 TGTGCCAGCAGTAACACCTATGGCTACACCTTC CASSNTYGYTF
- TRBD2 TRBJ2-1 TRBV9 TGTGCCAGCAGCGCGAGCGGGAGTATGCCCAATGAGCAGTTCTTC CASSASGSMPNEQFF
- - TRBJ2-7 TRBV5-1 TGCGCCAGCAGCTTGAGTAGTGCGGGATTTTACGAGCAGTACTTC CASSLSSAGFYEQYF